This TCR beta chain was recorded in a study of Ad26.COV2.S vaccination and SARS-CoV-2 variants. Study at large: In the study, Ad26.COV2.S was injected intramuscularly once, or twice 56 days apart.

As regards this clone: Other DNA sequences within the sample encode an identical CDR3.

Some clones are missing from TCRdb's copy, which holds only in-frame ones; the method was immunoSEQ multiplex PCR. The sample gives 450,000 to 550,000 clones, around 89% of which show up once; 1.5% to 2% is in the top ten. Sample treatment: some 19 received Ad26.COV2.S at low or high dose, single or two shots; roughly 5 received placebo; per-sample allocation not given. Collection of samples fell on day 63 after the first vaccine or placebo injection. An 18-55-year-old adult in Boston served as donor. The shot given was an Ad26 vector that makes Wuhan-strain SARS-CoV-2 spike. Sequencing used peripheral blood, obtained in a trial of Ad26.COV2.S vaccine versus placebo. The clonotype comes from a person aged 18-60 years who received the Ad26.COV2.S COVID-19 vaccine or a placebo.

DNA of the CDR3: TGTGCCAGCAGTGAGGACAGGGGAGCAGGGGAAAAACTGTTTTTT. Its translation is CASSEDRGAGEKLFF. This rearrangement joins TRBV6-1 to TRBJ1-4; the match to TRBD1 covers 9 bases. J gave up 8 bases and V 3 bases, and 7 bases lay outside the gene matches. CDR1 and CDR2 (germline): MNHNS, SASEGT. The CDR3 spans 15 residues.